The 23 T cell receptor beta chains below were found in one sample sequenced in a study of blood T cell repertoires in COVID-19 (TCRdb year 2020). Preparation of the library involved the immunoSEQ multiplex PCR assay. Not all clones reach the TCRdb copy of this immuneACCESS table, which keeps in-frame sequences only. Checked studies attribute under half of the gap to unresolved V genes and leave the rest unexplained. For this sample the table gives around 160,000 clones, of which 88% were detected only once. The ten top clones hold about 2.1% of the sample. The sequencing sample was made of peripheral blood. The receptors originated from a human donor in a cohort sampled during active COVID-19.

This chain joins TRBV6-5 and TRBJ2-7; D possibly corresponds to TRBD1 (6 bases). This CDR3 has 15 amino acids. Germline-derived CDR1 and CDR2 are MNHEY and SVGAGI. Trimming took off 5 bases at V and 3 bases at J, with 17 bases between the two ends. CDR3 in amino acids: CASSPYRAGGYEQYF. CDR3 in DNA: TGTGCCAGCAGTCCCTACAGGGCTGGCGGCTACGAGCAGTACTTC.

This clone has only one observation. The chain combines TRBV27 with TRBJ2-3; D might be TRBD2 (7 bases). The CDR3 sequence is 16 residues long. V lost 1 base and J lost 4, with 15 bases in between. CDR1 and CDR2 from the germline V gene are MNHEY and SMNVEV (reference sequence). In DNA form, the CDR3 reads TGTGCCAGCAGTTTATATTGGGGGGGCCGCGCAGATACGCAGTATTTT. It is translated as CASSLYWGGRADTQYF.

The rearrangement joins TRBV27 to TRBJ2-1, with 8 bases matching TRBD1. CDR3 length equals 13 residues. Trimming removed 5 bases from V and 6 bases from J; junction bases left unmatched: 3. The V gene's germline CDR1 is MNHEY and CDR2 SMNVEV (reference sequence). CDR3 coding DNA: TGTGCCAGCAGTATCGACAGGGGCAATGAGCAGTTCTTC. Protein: CASSIDRGNEQFF.

The chain links TRBV6-5 to TRBJ1-2; D perhaps matches TRBD1 (5 bases). V was pared by 6 bases and J by 6 bases, with 11 bases between. The CDR3 loop spans 12 amino acids. Germline V CDR1 and CDR2: MNHEY, SVGAGI. The chain's CDR3 is CASSLDTNGYTF. The CDR3 bases are TGTGCCAGCAGCCTGGACACTAATGGCTACACCTTC.

The chain carries TRBV28 and TRBJ2-7, with D possibly matching TRBD2 (7 bases). Germline loops: CDR1 MDHEN, CDR2 SYDVKM. V dropped 6 bases and J dropped 4 bases, with 19 bases sitting between them. This CDR3 comprises 15 residues. CDR3 DNA sequence: TGTGCCAGCAGCTTCGCCTTAGGGGGGGCTTACGAGCAGTACTTC. Translated, it gives CASSFALGGAYEQYF.

As regards this clone: The sample holds other DNA sequences that translate to the same CDR3. V is TRBV5-6 and J is TRBJ2-6; D is undetermined. The CDR3 sequence is 15 residues long. Per the germline V gene, CDR1 is SGHDT and CDR2 is YYEEEE. V was cut by 2 bases and J by 0 bases, with 6 bases left in between. CDR3 protein: CASSFSFSGANVLTF. As DNA, the CDR3 is TGTGCCAGCAGCTTTTCTTTCTCTGGGGCCAACGTCCTGACTTTC. Filled out from reference TRBV5-6 and TRBJ2-6, the complete variable domain reads DAGVTQSPTHLIKTRGQQVTLRCSPKSGHDTVSWYQQALGQGPQFIFQYYEEEERQRGNFPDRFSGHQFPNYSSELNVNALLLGDSALYLCASSFSFSGANVLTFGAGSRLTVL.

In DNA form, the CDR3 reads TGTGCCAGCAGACCCAACAGTCTCAATCAGCCCCAGCATTTT. Encoded protein: CASRPNSLNQPQHF. This sequence joins TRBV6-5 and TRBJ1-5; D call uncertain. Trimming removed 6 bases at V and 3 bases at J, with 12 bases between. The CDR3 length is 14 residues. CDR1 MNHEY and CDR2 SVGAGI come from the germline V gene.

The rearrangement links TRBV6-2 or TRBV6-3 to TRBJ2-2; D is unclear. CDR1 MNHEY and CDR2 SVGEGT come from the germline V gene. Deletions cut 6 bases from V and 0 bases from J, with 14 bases between. The CDR3 runs 16 residues. The CDR3 sequence is CASSSYRLANTGELFF. The CDR3 bases are TGTGCCAGCAGCTCCTACCGTCTCGCGAACACCGGGGAGCTGTTTTTT.

This chain links TRBV30 with TRBJ2-7; D unresolved. The CDR3 spans 13 residues. Germline lookup yields CDR1 GTSNPN and CDR2 SVGIG (reference sequence). Trimming took 1 base from V and 0 from J, leaving 7 bases between them. CDR3 region: CAWSGQNSYEQYF. The CDR3, as DNA: TGTGCCTGGAGTGGCCAGAACTCCTACGAGCAGTACTTC.

The rearrangement links TRBV7-9 to TRBJ1-3; D call uncertain. The germline gives CDR1 SEHNR, CDR2 FQNEAQ (reference sequence). This CDR3 is 15 amino acids long. The V gene lost 5 bases and the J gene lost 1 base, with 12 bases spanning the gap. The CDR3 DNA reads as TGTGCCAGCAGCCGACCGGAGGGATCTGGAAACACCATATATTTT. Protein: CASSRPEGSGNTIYF.

The chain uses TRBV9 and TRBJ2-7, with 11 bases identical to TRBD1. Trimming cost V 0 bases and J 2 bases; bases outside gene matches: 4. CDR3 length: 16 amino acids. Germline CDR1 SGDLS, CDR2 YYNGEE. The CDR3 coding sequence is TGTGCCAGCAGCGTAGGAATGGGACAGGGGGCCTACGAGCAGTACTTC. Amino acids: CASSVGMGQGAYEQYF.

This clone showed up just a few times. The V call is TRBV10-2, the J call TRBJ2-1, with 16 bases that match TRBD2. Germline lookup yields CDR1 WSHSY and CDR2 SAAADI. J gave up 5 bases and V 6 bases, and 4 bases lay outside the gene matches. This CDR3 comprises 16 residues. The DNA for the CDR3 is TGCGCCAGCAGGGGACTAGCGGGAGGGCTCGACAATGAGCAGTTCTTC. It specifies CASRGLAGGLDNEQFF.

The genes are TRBV27 and TRBJ2-5, with 11 bases that match TRBD1. The germline V gene encodes CDR1 MNHEY and CDR2 SMNVEV (reference sequence). This CDR3 has 15 amino acids. With 5 bases clipped from V and 5 bases from J, the junction kept 7 bases outside the gene matches. The CDR3 sequence: CASSLRTGGRETQYF. The DNA for the CDR3 is TGTGCCAGCAGTCTCCGGACAGGGGGCCGGGAGACCCAGTACTTC.

The rearrangement links TRBV5-1 to TRBJ2-1, with a weak D call TRBD1 (8 bases). CDR1 SGHRS and CDR2 YFSETQ come from the germline V gene. V lost 2 bases to trimming and J lost 6 bases, with 15 bases between them. The CDR3 sequence is 15 residues long. CDR3 in DNA: TGCGCCAGCAGCTTAGTACAGGGGGAGGGCAATGAGCAGTTCTTC. Its translation: CASSLVQGEGNEQFF. Together with reference TRBV5-1 and TRBJ2-1, the CDR3 gives the full variable domain: KAGVTQTPRYLIKTRGQQVTLSCSPISGHRSVSWYQQTPGQGLQFLFEYFSETQRNKGNFPGRFSGRQFSNSRSEMNVSTLELGDSALYLCASSLVQGEGNEQFFGPGTRLTVL.

The gene calls are TRBV11-3 and TRBJ2-2; D perhaps matches TRBD1 (6 bases). The CDR3 has 15 residues. Looked up from germline, CDR1 is SGHNT and CDR2 is YENEEA. The V end lost 4 bases, the J end lost 2 bases, and 11 bases lay between the germline ends. The CDR3 coding sequence is TGTGCCAGCAGCTCCCGACAGGACAACACCGGGGAGCTGTTTTTT. Its translation is CASSSRQDNTGELFF.

This chain uses TRBV4-2 with TRBJ2-3, with 7 positions matching TRBD1. CDR1 and CDR2 (germline): LGHNA, YNFKEQ. The CDR3 loop spans 17 amino acids. The trim removed 4 bases at V and 5 bases at J, leaving 15 bases unmatched. CDR3 in amino acids: CASSRRSVGTDIDTQYF. CDR3 bases: TGTGCCAGCAGCCGCCGCTCGGTAGGGACAGACATAGATACGCAGTATTTT.

This sequence joins TRBV30 and TRBJ2-5, with TRBD1 matching over 9 bases. The germline V gene encodes CDR1 GTSNPN and CDR2 SVGIG (reference sequence). The CDR3 consists of 13 residues. Trimming cost V 3 bases and J 5 bases; bases outside gene matches: 4. CDR3 sequence (DNA): TGTGCCTGGAGCGGGACAGGGCGGGAGACCCAGTACTTC. Protein product: CAWSGTGRETQYF.

The chain is built from TRBV14 and TRBJ2-1, with 16 bases matching TRBD2. CDR3 length: 17 amino acids. Germline V gives CDR1 SGHDN, CDR2 FVKESK. Germline trimming cut 4 bases from V and 9 bases from J; bases unmatched to any gene: 9. The CDR3 spells CASSPQTGTSGRVEQFF. DNA of the CDR3: TGTGCCAGCAGCCCCCAGACCGGGACTAGCGGGAGGGTTGAGCAGTTCTTC. The variable domain in full, with the rest retrieved from reference TRBV14 and TRBJ2-1, is EAGVTQFPSHSVIEKGQTVTLRCDPISGHDNLYWYRRVMGKEIKFLLHFVKESKQDESGMPNNRFLAERTGGTYSTLKVQPAELEDSGVYFCASSPQTGTSGRVEQFFGPGTRLTVL.

V and J are TRBV11-2 and TRBJ2-7; TRBD1 aligns across 7 bases. This CDR3 is built from 14 residues. Germline V gives CDR1 SGHAT, CDR2 FQNNGV. V lost 6 bases and J lost 0; bases outside the gene matches: 5. DNA of the CDR3: TGTGCCAGCAGTCACCGGACAGGCTCCTACGAGCAGTACTTC. Translation: CASSHRTGSYEQYF.

This clone appeared once. The chain couples TRBV7-9 to TRBJ2-1, with D possibly matching TRBD1 (6 bases). The CDR3 extends over 13 amino acids. Trimming cost V 5 bases and J 7 bases, with 12 bases left between them. Looked up from germline, CDR1 is SEHNR and CDR2 is FQNEAQ (reference sequence). CDR3 protein: CASSPSQGNEQFF. CDR3 coding DNA: TGTGCCAGCAGCCCTTCACAGGGAAATGAGCAGTTCTTC. The full variable domain, its missing parts supplied by reference TRBV7-9 and TRBJ2-1, is DTGVSQNPRHKITKRGQNVTFRCDPISEHNRLYWYRQTLGQGPEFLTYFQNEAQLEKSRLLSDRFSAERPKGSFSTLEIQRTEQGDSAMYLCASSPSQGNEQFFGPGTRLTVL.

The chain has TRBV21-1 and TRBJ2-2; the tabulated D call, TRBD2, remains unverified against the DNA. TRBV21-1 is a recognized pseudogene. CDR3 size: 16 residues. Here the CDR3 DNA reads TGTGCCAGCAGCAAGAGGTATACCACCTCCACCGGGGAGCTGTTTTTT. Residues: CASSKRYTTSTGELFF.

V usage is TRBV30 and J usage is TRBJ1-1; no definite D call. Germline values: CDR1 GTSNPN, CDR2 SVGIG (reference sequence). The V and J ends lost 2 bases and 1 base respectively, with 8 bases between them. The CDR3 covers 13 residues. CDR3 sequence: CAWSSTANTEAFF. In nucleotides, the CDR3 is TGTGCCTGGAGTTCTACAGCGAACACTGAAGCTTTCTTT.

The chain carries TRBV4-3 and TRBJ2-6, with D unclear. Trimming left V 4 bases short and J 1 base short, with 11 bases between. The CDR3 has 16 amino acids. The V gene's germline CDR1 is LGHNA and CDR2 YSLEER. CDR3 amino acids: CASSRAVGSGANVLTF. CDR3 in DNA: TGCGCCAGCAGCCGCGCGGTAGGTTCTGGGGCCAACGTCCTGACTTTC.